Sequencing of this T cell receptor beta chain was carried out in a study of control samples from healthy donors and cancer patients. CDR1 and CDR2 from the germline V gene are LGHDT and YNNKEL (reference sequence). The CDR3 extends over 13 amino acids. Trimming removed 4 bases at V and 2 bases at J, with 8 bases between. Profiled with immunoSEQ multiplex PCR; TCRdb holds only in-frame clones, not every one. The sample has roughly 120,000 clones, about 92% seen once. V and J are TRBV3-1 (or the pseudogene TRBV3-2) and TRBJ1-1; D ambiguous. The sequenced sample was PBMCs. The receptor was isolated from a man over 45 with head and neck cancer. The CDR3: CASSLWVNTEAFF. CDR3 DNA: TGTGCCAGCAGCCTGTGGGTAAACACTGAAGCTTTCTTT.